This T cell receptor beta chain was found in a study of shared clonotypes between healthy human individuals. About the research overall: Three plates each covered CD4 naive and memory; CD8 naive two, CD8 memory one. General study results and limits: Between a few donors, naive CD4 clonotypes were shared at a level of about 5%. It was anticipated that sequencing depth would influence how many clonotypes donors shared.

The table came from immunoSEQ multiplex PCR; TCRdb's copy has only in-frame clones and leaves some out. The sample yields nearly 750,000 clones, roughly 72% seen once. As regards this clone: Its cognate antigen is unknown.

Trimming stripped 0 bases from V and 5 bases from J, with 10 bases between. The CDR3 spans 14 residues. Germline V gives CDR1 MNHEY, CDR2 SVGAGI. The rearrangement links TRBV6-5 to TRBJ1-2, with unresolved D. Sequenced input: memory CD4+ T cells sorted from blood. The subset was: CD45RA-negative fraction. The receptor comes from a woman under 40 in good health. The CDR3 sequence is CASSYSMAGYGYTF. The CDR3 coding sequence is TGTGCCAGCAGTTACTCGATGGCTGGGTATGGCTACACCTTC.